A single sample gave rise to the 13 T cell receptor beta chains below, sequenced in a study of blood T cells in healthy people across ages. Alongside a J-beta primer mix, a sample-barcoded 5' primer served in a second PCR lasting about 6 to 12 cycles. TCRdb analysed the 5' RACE reads with MiXCR anew, one entry per CDR3 protein. The profile shows around 1,000,000 distinct CDR3 sequences, roughly 24% of them singletons. This same sample was also taken into another study, of T cells of mothers and their children.

Specimen: blood. All receptors come from a girl aged 2-10 years in good health.

The rearrangement joins TRBV13 to TRBJ2-1; D may correspond to TRBD1 or TRBD2 (5 bases each). Germline loops: CDR1 PRHDT, CDR2 FYEKMQ (reference sequence). Deletions cut 6 bases from V and 5 bases from J, with 11 bases between. This CDR3 contains 13 residues. The CDR3 here is CASSYRGHNEQFF. CDR3 nucleotide sequence: TGTGCCAGCAGTTACCGGGGCCACAATGAGCAGTTCTTC.

J is TRBJ2-3 and V is TRBV7-3; the D is unclear. Trimming left V 1 base short and J 5 bases short, with 10 bases between. The length of the CDR3 is 14 residues. CDR1 and CDR2 from the germline V gene are SGHTA and FQGTGA. The CDR3: CASSLRAPGDTQYF. In DNA form, the CDR3 reads TGTGCCAGCAGCTTAAGGGCACCTGGAGATACGCAGTATTTT.

The genes are TRBV5-6 and TRBJ2-1; possible D gene TRBD2, 5 bases. CDR3 length: 13 amino acids. The germline V and J ends were trimmed by 2 bases and 10 bases, with 13 bases remaining between them. CDR1 and CDR2 from the germline V gene are SGHDT and YYEEEE. The CDR3 nucleotides read TGTGCCAGCAGCTTAGGGTCTGAGCGGGAGCAGTTCTTC. Encoded protein: CASSLGSEREQFF.

The chain uses TRBV28 and TRBJ2-5; D possibly corresponds to TRBD2 (6 bases). Trimming removed 6 bases at V and 5 bases at J, with 22 bases between. Germline CDR1 and CDR2: MDHEN and SYDVKM. The CDR3 covers 16 residues. CDR3 sequence (DNA): TGTGCCAGCAGGCAAACCGGGGACTTTGGGCGGGAGACCCAGTACTTC. Protein product: CASRQTGDFGRETQYF.

This sequence joins TRBV4-1 and TRBJ2-1; 8 nucleotides match TRBD2. CDR3 length: 16 residues. With V trimmed by 3 bases and J by 0 bases, 4 bases remained unmatched. Per the germline V gene, CDR1 is MGHRA and CDR2 is YSYEKL. The CDR3 region has the DNA TGCGCCAGCAGCCAGACTAGCGAGAGCTCCTACAATGAGCAGTTCTTC. Its translation: CASSQTSESSYNEQFF.

This clonotype was counted only a few times. The chain recombines TRBV6-1 with TRBJ2-4, with a weak D call TRBD1 (6 bases). This CDR3 comprises 13 residues. Germline CDR1 reads MNHNS; CDR2 reads SASEGT. V lost 9 bases, J lost 2 bases, and 11 bases lay in between. In DNA, the CDR3 is TGTGCCAGACAGGGACGCCCCAAAAACATTCAGTACTTC. This sequence encodes CARQGRPKNIQYF.

This clonotype was picked up a small number of times. The rearrangement uses TRBV20-1 and TRBJ2-3; 9 positions match TRBD2. The CDR3 sequence is 15 residues long. Germline assignment: CDR1 DFQATT and CDR2 SNEGSKA (reference sequence). The CDR3 region has the DNA TGCAGCGAACTTATTCCGGGACTAGCTTCGGATACGCAGTATTTT. Its translation: CSELIPGLASDTQYF.

This clonotype has only a few counts. CDR3 protein: CASRRDSLSEKLFF. CDR3 coding DNA: TGTGCCAGCAGGAGGGACAGCCTATCTGAAAAACTGTTTTTT. This chain uses TRBV6-5 with TRBJ1-4; 7 bases align to TRBD1. V was pared by 6 bases and J by 7 bases, with 8 bases of the junction left unmatched. This CDR3 region has 14 residues. From germline, CDR1 is MNHEY and CDR2 SVGAGI.

The chain couples TRBV28 to TRBJ2-1, with 9 bases fitting TRBD2. The CDR3 runs 17 residues. The J segment lost 0 bases and the V segment lost 3 bases, leaving 6 bases of the junction unmatched. The germline gives CDR1 MDHEN, CDR2 SYDVKM. This chain's CDR3 is CASSLMGSGGSYNEQFF. CDR3 nucleotides: TGTGCCAGCAGTTTGATGGGTAGCGGGGGCTCCTACAATGAGCAGTTCTTC.

The chain carries TRBV10-3 and TRBJ1-1, with 8 bases aligning to TRBD1. The CDR3 extends over 15 amino acids. After removal of 6 bases from V and 1 base from J, the junction contained 7 bases not matched to a gene. Per the germline V gene, CDR1 is ENHRY and CDR2 is SYGVKD. The CDR3: CAIRDPGQENTEAFF. DNA of the CDR3: TGTGCCATCAGAGATCCGGGACAGGAGAACACTGAAGCTTTCTTT.

The chain carries TRBV11-2 and TRBJ1-6, with D unresolved. Germline V gives CDR1 SGHAT, CDR2 FQNNGV. There are 16 residues in the CDR3. Trimming stripped 8 bases from V and 0 bases from J, with 14 bases between. CDR3 coding DNA: TGTGCCAGCGCGCGGGAACCGAGCTCCTATAATTCACCCCTCCACTTT. Its translation: CASAREPSSYNSPLHF.

The chain uses TRBV24-1 and TRBJ2-5; 12 nucleotides line up with TRBD2. The DNA matches TRBJ2-7 better at its end, which makes the J call doubtful. CDR1 and CDR2 (germline): KGHDR, SFDVKD. The CDR3 loop spans 15 amino acids. The CDR3 sequence is CATSYIGTSGCEQYF. The CDR3, as DNA: TGTGCCACCAGTTATATCGGGACTAGCGGGTGCGAGCAGTACTTC.

The chain carries TRBV29-1 and TRBJ1-1; a possible D gene is TRBD1 (5 bases). Germline values: CDR1 SQVTM, CDR2 ANQGSEA. Trimming cost V 5 bases and J 4 bases, with 14 bases left between them. The CDR3 contains 13 residues. The CDR3 nucleotides read TGCAGCGTTCAGTTTGGGGGAGGCACTGAAGCTTTCTTT. This encodes CSVQFGGGTEAFF.